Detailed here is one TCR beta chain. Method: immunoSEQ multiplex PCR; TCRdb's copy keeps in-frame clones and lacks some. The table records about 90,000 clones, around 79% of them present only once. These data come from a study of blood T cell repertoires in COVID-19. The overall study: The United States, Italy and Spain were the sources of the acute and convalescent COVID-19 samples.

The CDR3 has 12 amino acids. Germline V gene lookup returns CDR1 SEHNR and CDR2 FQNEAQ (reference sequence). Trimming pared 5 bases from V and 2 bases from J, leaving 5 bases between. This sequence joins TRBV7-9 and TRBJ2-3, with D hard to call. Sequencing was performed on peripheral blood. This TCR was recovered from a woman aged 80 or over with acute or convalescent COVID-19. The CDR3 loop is CASSPDTDTQYF. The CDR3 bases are TGTGCCAGCAGCCCAGACACAGATACGCAGTATTTT.